This T cell receptor (beta chain) comes out of a study of graft-versus-host responses after intestinal transplantation. Worth noting for this clone: No antigen is known for it.

Germline CDR1 SGHVS, CDR2 FNYEAQ. V lost 2 bases to trimming and J lost 6 bases, with 13 bases between them. This CDR3 region has 14 residues. Repertoires were generated with immunoSEQ multiplex PCR, while TCRdb's copy carries only in-frame clones and drops some. The sample records 90,000 to 95,000 clones, over 85% being singletons. Whole-study results and caveats: In patients with graft-donor T cell macrochimerism, allograft graft-versus-host to host-versus-graft clonal ratios were high. Early post-transplant declines in HvG were associated with peak levels of circulating GvH clones.

J is TRBJ1-1 and V is TRBV7-6, with D perhaps TRBD1 (5 bases). The receptor's source is a human donor who received an intestinal transplant. The sequencing used unstimulated CD8+ T cells sorted from spleen or lymph node cells, collected before intestinal transplant. CDR3 residues: CASSLWRGEAEAFF. The CDR3 region has the DNA TGTGCCAGCAGCTTATGGAGGGGTGAGGCTGAAGCTTTCTTT.